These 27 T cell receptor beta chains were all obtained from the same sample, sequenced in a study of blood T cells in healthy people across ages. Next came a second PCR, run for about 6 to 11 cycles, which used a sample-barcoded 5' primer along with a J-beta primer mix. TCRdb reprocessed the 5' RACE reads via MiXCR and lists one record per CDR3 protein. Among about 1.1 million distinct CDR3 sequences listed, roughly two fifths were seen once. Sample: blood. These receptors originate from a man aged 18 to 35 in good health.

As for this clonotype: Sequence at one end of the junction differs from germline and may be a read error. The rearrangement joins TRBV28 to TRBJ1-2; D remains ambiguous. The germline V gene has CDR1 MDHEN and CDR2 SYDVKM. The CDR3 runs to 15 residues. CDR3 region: CASSFPPGARYGCTF. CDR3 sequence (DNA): TGTGCCAGCAGTTTTCCCCCGGGAGCCCGCTATGGCTGCACCTTC.

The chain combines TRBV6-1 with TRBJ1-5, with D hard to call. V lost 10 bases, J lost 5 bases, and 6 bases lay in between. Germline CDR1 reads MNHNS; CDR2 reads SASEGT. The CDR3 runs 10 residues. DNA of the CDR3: TGTGCCATAGCCCATCAGCCCCAGCATTTT. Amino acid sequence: CAIAHQPQHF.

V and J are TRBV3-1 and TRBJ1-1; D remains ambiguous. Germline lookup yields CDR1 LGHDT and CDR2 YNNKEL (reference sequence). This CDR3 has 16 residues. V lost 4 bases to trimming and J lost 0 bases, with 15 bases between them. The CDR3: CASSRLSGSLNTEAFF. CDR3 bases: TGTGCCAGCAGCCGGCTTTCCGGGAGCCTGAACACTGAAGCTTTCTTT.

In DNA, the CDR3 is TGCAGCGTTGGGGGGGAAGACACTGAAGCTTTCTTT. This sequence encodes CSVGGEDTEAFF. The chain has TRBV29-1 and TRBJ1-1, with a possible D match to TRBD1 (5 bases). Germline CDR1 reads SQVTM; CDR2 reads ANQGSEA. Trimming left V 4 bases short and J 3 bases short, with 9 bases between. The CDR3 totals 12 residues.

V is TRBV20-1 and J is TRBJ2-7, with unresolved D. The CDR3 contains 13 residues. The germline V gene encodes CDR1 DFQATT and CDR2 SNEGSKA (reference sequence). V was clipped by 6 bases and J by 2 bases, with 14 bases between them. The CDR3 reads CSAPRPPTYEQYF. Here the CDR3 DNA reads TGCAGTGCGCCGCGGCCTCCGACCTACGAGCAGTACTTC.

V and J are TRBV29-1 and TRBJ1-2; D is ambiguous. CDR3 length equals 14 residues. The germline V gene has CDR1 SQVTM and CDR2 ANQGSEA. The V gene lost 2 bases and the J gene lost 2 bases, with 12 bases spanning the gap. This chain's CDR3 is CSVERGLRNYGYTF. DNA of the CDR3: TGCAGCGTTGAACGAGGGTTGCGCAACTATGGCTACACCTTC.

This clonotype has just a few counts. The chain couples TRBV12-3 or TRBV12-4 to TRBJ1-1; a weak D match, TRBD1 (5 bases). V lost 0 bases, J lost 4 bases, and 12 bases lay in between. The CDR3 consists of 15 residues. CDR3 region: CASSLAEGSGTEAFF. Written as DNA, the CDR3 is TGTGCCAGCAGTTTAGCGGAGGGGTCGGGCACTGAAGCTTTCTTT.

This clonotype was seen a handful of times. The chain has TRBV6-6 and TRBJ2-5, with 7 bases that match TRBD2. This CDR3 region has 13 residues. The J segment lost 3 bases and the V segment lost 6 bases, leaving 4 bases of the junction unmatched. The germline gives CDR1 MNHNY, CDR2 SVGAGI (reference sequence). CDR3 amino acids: CASSLREKETQYF. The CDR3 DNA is TGTGCCAGCAGCCTGCGGGAGAAAGAGACCCAGTACTTC.

The CDR3 region has the DNA TGCGCCAGCAGCGCGGGACAGGGAGGTGGCTACACCTTC. Residues: CASSAGQGGGYTF. The chain employs TRBV5-1 and TRBJ1-2, with TRBD1 matching 9 bases. The CDR3 runs to 13 residues. The V segment lost 4 bases and the J segment 7 bases; nucleotides outside the gene matches: 5. Germline V gene lookup returns CDR1 SGHRS and CDR2 YFSETQ.

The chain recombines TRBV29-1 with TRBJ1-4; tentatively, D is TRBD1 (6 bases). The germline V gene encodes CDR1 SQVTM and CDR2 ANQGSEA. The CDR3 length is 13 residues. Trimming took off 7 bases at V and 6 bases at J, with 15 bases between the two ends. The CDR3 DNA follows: TGCAGCGCCGAGGCGGGGGGCGATGAAAAACTGTTTTTT. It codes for CSAEAGGDEKLFF.

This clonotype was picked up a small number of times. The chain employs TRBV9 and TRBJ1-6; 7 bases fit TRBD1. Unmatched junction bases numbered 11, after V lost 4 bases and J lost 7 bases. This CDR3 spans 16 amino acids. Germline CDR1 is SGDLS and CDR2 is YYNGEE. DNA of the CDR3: TGTGCCAGCAGCCCCCAGGGGGGTAGTATGAATTCACCCCTCCACTTT. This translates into CASSPQGGSMNSPLHF.

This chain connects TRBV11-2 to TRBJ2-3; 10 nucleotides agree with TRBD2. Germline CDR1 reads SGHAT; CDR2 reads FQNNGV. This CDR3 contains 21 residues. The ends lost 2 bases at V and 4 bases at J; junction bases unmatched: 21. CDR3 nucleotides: TGTGCCAGCAGCTTAATTAGGGGAGCGGGAGGGCCCCTAGCGGGGGCAGATACGCAGTATTTT. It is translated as CASSLIRGAGGPLAGADTQYF.

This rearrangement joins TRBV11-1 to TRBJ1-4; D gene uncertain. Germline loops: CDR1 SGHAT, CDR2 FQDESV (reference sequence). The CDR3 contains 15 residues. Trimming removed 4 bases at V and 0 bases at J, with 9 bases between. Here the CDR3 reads CASSSTTATNEKLFF. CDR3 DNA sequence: TGTGCCAGCAGCTCCACGACGGCAACTAATGAAAAACTGTTTTTT.

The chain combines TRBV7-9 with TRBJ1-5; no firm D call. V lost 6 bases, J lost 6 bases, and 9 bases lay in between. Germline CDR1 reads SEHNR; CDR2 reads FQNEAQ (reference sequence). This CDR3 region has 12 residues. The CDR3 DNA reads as TGTGCCAGCAGTCAAGCAAGTCAGCCCCAGCATTTT. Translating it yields CASSQASQPQHF.

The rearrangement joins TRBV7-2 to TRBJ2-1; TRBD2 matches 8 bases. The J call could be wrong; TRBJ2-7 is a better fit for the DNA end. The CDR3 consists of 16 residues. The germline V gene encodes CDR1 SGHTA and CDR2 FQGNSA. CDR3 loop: CASSLKSGGLPNEQYF. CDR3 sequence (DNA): TGTGCCAGCAGCTTAAAGAGCGGGGGCCTCCCAAATGAGCAGTACTTC.

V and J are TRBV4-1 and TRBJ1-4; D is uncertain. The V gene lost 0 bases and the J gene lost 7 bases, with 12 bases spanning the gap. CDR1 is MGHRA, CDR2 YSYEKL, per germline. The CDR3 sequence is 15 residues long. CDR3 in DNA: TGCGCCAGCAGCCAAGAAGGGCAGGAGCGTGAAAAACTGTTTTTT. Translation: CASSQEGQEREKLFF.

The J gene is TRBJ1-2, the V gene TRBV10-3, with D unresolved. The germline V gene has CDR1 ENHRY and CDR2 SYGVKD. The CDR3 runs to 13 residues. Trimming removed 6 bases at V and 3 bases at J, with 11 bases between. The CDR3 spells CAIRGIEYYGYTF. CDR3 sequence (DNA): TGTGCCATCAGAGGGATTGAATACTATGGCTACACCTTC.

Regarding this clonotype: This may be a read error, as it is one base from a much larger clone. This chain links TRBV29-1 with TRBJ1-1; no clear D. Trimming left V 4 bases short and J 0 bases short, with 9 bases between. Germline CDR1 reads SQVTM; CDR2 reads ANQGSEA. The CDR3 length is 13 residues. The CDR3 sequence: CSVGRRMNTEAFF. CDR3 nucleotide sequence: TGCAGCGTTGGAAGGCGGATGAACACTGAAGCTTTCTTT.

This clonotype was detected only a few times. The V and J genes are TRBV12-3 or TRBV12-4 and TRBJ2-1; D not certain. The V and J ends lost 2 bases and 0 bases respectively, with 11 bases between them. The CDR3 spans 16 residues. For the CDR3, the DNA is TGTGCCAGCAGTTTATCTGGCAGTCTCTCCTACAATGAGCAGTTCTTC. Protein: CASSLSGSLSYNEQFF.

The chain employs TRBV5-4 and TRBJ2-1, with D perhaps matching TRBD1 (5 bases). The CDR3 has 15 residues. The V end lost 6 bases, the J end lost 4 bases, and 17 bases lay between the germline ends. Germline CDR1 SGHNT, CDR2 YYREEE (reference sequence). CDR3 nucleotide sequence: TGTGCCAGCACCCCAAAGGTGACAGATTACAATGAGCAGTTCTTC. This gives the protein CASTPKVTDYNEQFF.

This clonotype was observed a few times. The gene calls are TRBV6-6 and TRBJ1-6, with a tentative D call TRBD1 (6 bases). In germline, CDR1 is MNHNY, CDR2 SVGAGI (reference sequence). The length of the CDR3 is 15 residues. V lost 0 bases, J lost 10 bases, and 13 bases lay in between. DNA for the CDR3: TGTGCCAGCAGTTACTCGAATGGGGGGGGCTCACCCCTCCACTTT. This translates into CASSYSNGGGSPLHF.

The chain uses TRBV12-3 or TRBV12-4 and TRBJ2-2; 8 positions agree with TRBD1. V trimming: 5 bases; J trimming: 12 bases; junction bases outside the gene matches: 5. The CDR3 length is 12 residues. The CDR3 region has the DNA TGTGCCAGCAGTCCGGACAGGGTACAGCTGTTTTTT. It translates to CASSPDRVQLFF.

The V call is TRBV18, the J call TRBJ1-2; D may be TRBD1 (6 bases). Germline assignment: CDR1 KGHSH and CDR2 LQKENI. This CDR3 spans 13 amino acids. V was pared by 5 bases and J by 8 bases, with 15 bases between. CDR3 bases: TGTGCCAGCTCATCCGGACGGACAGAGGGCTACACCTTC. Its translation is CASSSGRTEGYTF.

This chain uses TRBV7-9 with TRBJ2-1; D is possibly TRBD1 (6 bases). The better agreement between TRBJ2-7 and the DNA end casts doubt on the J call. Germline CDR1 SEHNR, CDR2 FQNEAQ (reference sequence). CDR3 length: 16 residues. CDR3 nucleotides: TGTGCCAGCAGCCCAGCCCGACAGGCTGCCTACAATGAGCAGTACTTC. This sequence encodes CASSPARQAAYNEQYF.

The CDR3 spells CASSLTGPMNTEAFF. CDR3 nucleotides: TGTGCCAGCAGTTTAACCGGGCCTATGAACACTGAAGCTTTCTTT. The V call is TRBV27, the J call TRBJ1-1; D ambiguous. V dropped 2 bases and J dropped 0 bases, with 10 bases sitting between them. Germline CDR1 MNHEY, CDR2 SMNVEV (reference sequence). The CDR3 runs 15 residues.

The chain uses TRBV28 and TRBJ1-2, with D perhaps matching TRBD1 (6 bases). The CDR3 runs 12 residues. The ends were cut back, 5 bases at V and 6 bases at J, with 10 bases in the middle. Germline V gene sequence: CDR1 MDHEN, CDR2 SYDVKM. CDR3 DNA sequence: TGTGCCAGCAGTCGGACAGTGGATGGCTACACCTTC. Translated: CASSRTVDGYTF.

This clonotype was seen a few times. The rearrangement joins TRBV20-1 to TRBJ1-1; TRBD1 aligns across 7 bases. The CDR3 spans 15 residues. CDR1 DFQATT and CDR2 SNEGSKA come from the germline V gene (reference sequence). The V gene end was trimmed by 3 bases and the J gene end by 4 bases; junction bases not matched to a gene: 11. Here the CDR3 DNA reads TGCAGTGCTAGGGCTTTCACAGGGGTACTCACTGAAGCTTTCTTT. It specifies CSARAFTGVLTEAFF.